These T cell receptor beta chains were read from a single sample in a study of blood T cell repertoires in COVID-19. Here immunoSEQ multiplex PCR was the method, and the copy in TCRdb shows in-frame clones only, minus some. Among 150,000 to 200,000 clones listed, roughly 84% were seen once. The material sequenced was peripheral blood. Source of these receptors: a man aged 50 to 59 with active or convalescent COVID-19. The CDR3 runs from the conserved cysteine through the conserved F or W. Each record gives: clone size, V gene, J gene, D gene, CDR3 DNA, CDR3 protein. D genes are given only for firm matches. Expanded clones are given a class, and other clones once, few, many or no size at all.

abundance: -
v_gene: TRBV11-3
j_gene: TRBJ1-1
d_gene: -
CDR3nt: TGTGCCAGCAGCTTGGGCAGGGGTGAAGCTTTCTTT
CDR3aa: CASSLGRGEAFF

abundance: -
v_gene: TRBV19
j_gene: TRBJ1-5
d_gene: TRBD1
CDR3nt: TGTGCCAGTAGGGATAGCAGGGGGCCGAGCAATCAGCCCCAGCATTTT
CDR3aa: CASRDSRGPSNQPQHF

abundance: once
v_gene: TRBV7-3
j_gene: TRBJ2-5
d_gene: TRBD1
CDR3nt: TGTGCCAGCAGCCCAGGGACAGAAGAGACCCAGTACTTC
CDR3aa: CASSPGTEETQYF

abundance: -
v_gene: TRBV3-1/TRBV3-2
j_gene: TRBJ2-1
d_gene: -
CDR3nt: TGTGCCAGCAGCGTGGACAGTCGTGCTGAGCAGTTCTTC
CDR3aa: CASSVDSRAEQFF

abundance: -
v_gene: TRBV7-8
j_gene: TRBJ1-1
d_gene: -
CDR3nt: TGTGCCAGCAGCCCATCGCGGGAGTTGGGTGAAGCTTTCTTT
CDR3aa: CASSPSRELGEAFF

abundance: few
v_gene: TRBV27
j_gene: TRBJ1-4
d_gene: TRBD1
CDR3nt: TGTGCCAGCAGCAAACAGGGGGCGTTAAATGAAAAACTGTTTTTT
CDR3aa: CASSKQGALNEKLFF

abundance: -
v_gene: TRBV5-5
j_gene: TRBJ2-1
d_gene: -
CDR3nt: TGTGCCAGCAGCTTGGACCGCGACAATGAGCAGTTCTTC
CDR3aa: CASSLDRDNEQFF

abundance: -
v_gene: TRBV2
j_gene: TRBJ1-5
d_gene: TRBD1
CDR3nt: TGTGCCAGCAGTGGACAGGGCAGTAGCAATCAGCCCCAGCATTTT
CDR3aa: CASSGQGSSNQPQHF

abundance: -
v_gene: TRBV15
j_gene: TRBJ2-2
d_gene: -
CDR3nt: TGTGCCACCAGCAGAGATCGCCACCGAGGCACCGGGGAGCTGTTTTTT
CDR3aa: CATSRDRHRGTGELFF

abundance: once
v_gene: TRBV4-3
j_gene: TRBJ1-5
d_gene: -
CDR3nt: TGCGCCAGCAGCCAAGGACGGGTCGACCAGCCCCAGCATTTT
CDR3aa: CASSQGRVDQPQHF

abundance: -
v_gene: TRBV28
j_gene: TRBJ1-1
d_gene: -
CDR3nt: TGTGCCAGCACTATCTCGACAGCAATGAACACTGAAGCTTTCTTT
CDR3aa: CASTISTAMNTEAFF

abundance: -
v_gene: TRBV27
j_gene: TRBJ1-2
d_gene: -
CDR3nt: TGTGCCAGCAGTGGAACGGCAGGTGGCTACACCTTC
CDR3aa: CASSGTAGGYTF